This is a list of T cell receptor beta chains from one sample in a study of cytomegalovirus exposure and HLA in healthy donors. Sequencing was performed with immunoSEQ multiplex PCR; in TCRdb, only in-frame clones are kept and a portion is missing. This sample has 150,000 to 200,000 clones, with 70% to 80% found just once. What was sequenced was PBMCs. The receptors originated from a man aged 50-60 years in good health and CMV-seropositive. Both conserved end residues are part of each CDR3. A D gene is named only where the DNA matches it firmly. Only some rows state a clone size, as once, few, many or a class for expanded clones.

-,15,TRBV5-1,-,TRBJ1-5,CASSEWGGSNQPQHF,TGCGCCAGCAGCGAATGGGGCGGAAGCAATCAGCCCCAGCATTTT
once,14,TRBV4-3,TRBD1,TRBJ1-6,CASSQTGGTSPLHF,TGCGCCAGCAGCCAGACAGGGGGCACTTCACCCCTCCACTTT
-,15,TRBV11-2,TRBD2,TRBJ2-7,CASTPRRGDLYEQYF,TGTGCCAGCACCCCAAGACGGGGGGACCTCTACGAGCAGTACTTC
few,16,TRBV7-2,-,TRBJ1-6,CASSLDHSSYNSPLHF,TGTGCCAGCAGCTTAGACCATAGCTCCTATAATTCACCCCTCCACTTT
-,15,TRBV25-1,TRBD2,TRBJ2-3,CASSKRGGGTDTQYF,TGTGCCAGCAGTAAACGGGGGGGAGGCACAGATACGCAGTATTTT
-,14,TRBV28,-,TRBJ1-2,CASSLTRGDYGYTF,TGTGCCAGCAGTTTAACCAGGGGTGACTATGGCTACACCTTC
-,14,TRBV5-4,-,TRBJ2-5,CASSSRDYQETQYF,TGTGCCAGCAGCTCCCGGGACTACCAAGAGACCCAGTACTTC
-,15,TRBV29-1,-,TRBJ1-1,CSVESFTTGIRQAFF,TGCAGCGTTGAAAGCTTCACGACAGGCATCCGACAAGCTTTCTTT
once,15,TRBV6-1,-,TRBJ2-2,CASSEGQVYTGELFF,TGTGCCAGCAGTGAAGGACAGGTGTACACCGGGGAGCTGTTTTTT
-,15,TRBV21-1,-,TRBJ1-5,CASRRTRRENQPQHF,TGTGCCAGCAGGAGGACCCGGCGGGAAAATCAGCCCCAGCATTTT
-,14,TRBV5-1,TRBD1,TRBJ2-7,CASRKGTGGHEQYF,TGCGCCAGCAGGAAGGGGACAGGGGGCCACGAGCAGTACTTC
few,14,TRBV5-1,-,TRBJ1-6,CASSLGQGNSPLHF,TGCGCCAGCAGCTTGGGCCAGGGTAATTCACCCCTCCACTTT
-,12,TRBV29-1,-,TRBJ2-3,CSAEPGTDTQYF,TGCAGCGCAGAGCCAGGTACAGATACGCAGTATTTT
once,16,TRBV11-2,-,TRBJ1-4,CASSLQVRGSREKLFF,TGTGCCAGCAGCTTACAAGTCAGGGGCAGTAGGGAAAAACTGTTTTTT
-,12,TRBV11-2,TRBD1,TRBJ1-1,CASSKGQIEAFF,TGTGCCAGCAGCAAGGGACAGATTGAAGCTTTCTTT
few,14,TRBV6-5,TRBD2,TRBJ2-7,CASSSGTRSYEQYF,TGTGCCAGCAGTTCCGGGACTAGAAGCTACGAGCAGTACTTC
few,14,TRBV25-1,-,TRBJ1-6,CASSLDSSYSPLHF,TGTGCCAGCAGTCTGGACAGTTCGTATTCACCCCTCCACTTT
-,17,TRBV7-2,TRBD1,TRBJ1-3,CASSSTGQALAGNTIYF,TGTGCCAGCAGCTCAACAGGACAGGCCCTCGCTGGAAACACCATATATTTT
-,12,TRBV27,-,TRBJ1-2,CASRSTVYGYTF,TGTGCCAGCAGGAGTACGGTTTATGGCTACACCTTC
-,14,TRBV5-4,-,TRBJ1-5,CASSRGGDNQPQHF,TGTGCCAGCAGCAGGGGAGGGGACAATCAGCCCCAGCATTTT
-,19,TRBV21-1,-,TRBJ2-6,CASSTQREHCHSGANVLTF,TGTGCCAGCAGCACCCAGAGGGAACATTGCCACTCTGGGGCCAACGTCCTGACTTTC
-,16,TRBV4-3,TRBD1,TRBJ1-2,CASSQDLGTANYGYTF,TGCGCCAGCAGCCAAGATCTAGGGACAGCTAACTATGGCTACACCTTC